This TCR beta chain was recorded in a study of blood T cell repertoires in COVID-19. In the study overall: Italy, Spain and the United States were the sources of the convalescent and acute COVID-19 samples. PBMCs, B-cell-depleted T cells, or T cells were the source of the cDNA or gDNA that made up the material.

Donors were grouped by their self-reported clinical history. In the original analysis: For nucleated cells, counts were estimated from reference gene primer amplification. Method: immunoSEQ multiplex PCR; TCRdb's copy keeps in-frame clones and lacks some. V and J calls and clone size are as listed in that table; D and trimming were resolved from the DNA. The repertoire holds 300,000 to 350,000 clones, with 85% to 90% as singletons. This clone was detected once. Germline-derived CDR1 and CDR2 are MNHEY and SVGAGI. The CDR3 sequence is 15 residues long. J was trimmed by 6 bases and V by 6 bases; bases with no gene match: 10.

Input material: PBMCs or T cells enriched from blood (not recorded which). The receptor was isolated from a woman aged 18-29 years with acute COVID-19. The chain joins TRBV6-5 to TRBJ1-2; TRBD1 aligns across 10 bases. The CDR3 DNA follows: TGTGCCAGCAGCTATCCGGGACAGGGGCAGAATGGCTACACCTTC. This translates into CASSYPGQGQNGYTF.